This TCR beta chain was identified during a study of human T cells and chemical hapten exposure. Findings and limits, study-wide: There was a positive correlation between PT1 expanded TCR counts and patch test score.

The CDR3 is 16 residues long. The J segment lost 1 base and the V segment lost 4 bases, leaving 8 bases of the junction unmatched. Germline V lookup: CDR1 MDHEN, CDR2 SYDVKM. This clonotype was picked up many times. Antigen: not known. Each CDR3 protein gets one entry after TCRdb re-called the RACE reads with MiXCR. The sample includes roughly 380,000 distinct CDR3 sequences, approximately 5% of them seen just once. Time point denoted: patch test 1, 2 weeks after DPC sensitization. Treatment noted: therapeutic diphenylcyclopropenone sensitization with weekly scalp DPC. The source material was whole blood, sampled in connection with sensitization to the hapten diphenylcyclopropenone (DPC). V usage is TRBV28 and J usage is TRBJ1-1, with TRBD1 identical over 8 bases. The TCR comes from a woman between 50 and 59 years old with alopecia areata. Some clones in this sample may be carry-over from other donors' samples. The CDR3 reads CASSSPPGTGNTEAFF. For the CDR3, the DNA is TGTGCCAGCAGTTCTCCCCCCGGGACAGGGAACACTGAAGCTTTCTTT.